These 19 T cell receptor beta chains share one sample of origin, sequenced in a study of blood T cell repertoires in COVID-19. Profiling relied on immunoSEQ multiplex PCR, and the TCRdb table lists in-frame clones only, not all of them. In the table there are 380,000 or so clones, more than 70% of which are singletons. Sequencing was performed on PBMCs or T cells enriched from blood (not recorded which). Receptors were obtained from a man aged 30 to 39 who had recovered from COVID-19.

The rearrangement uses TRBV11-3 and TRBJ2-2; D is perhaps TRBD1 (5 bases). CDR3 length: 14 residues. Germline V CDR1 and CDR2: SGHNT, YENEEA. V was shortened by 8 bases and J by 5 bases, with 15 bases between the two germline ends. CDR3 region: CASGPPGRTGELFF. The CDR3 nucleotides read TGTGCCAGCGGACCCCCAGGGCGGACCGGGGAGCTGTTTTTT. Full variable domain (rest looked up from reference TRBV11-3 and TRBJ2-2): EAGVVQSPRYKIIEKKQPVAFWCNPISGHNTLYWYLQNLGQGPELLIRYENEEAVDDSQLPKDRFSAERLKGVDSTLKIQPAELGDSAVYLCASGPPGRTGELFFGEGSRLTVL.

The chain links TRBV9 to TRBJ1-2, with D tentatively TRBD1 (5 bases). The CDR3 consists of 17 residues. The V end lost 3 bases, the J end lost 3 bases, and 21 bases lay between the germline ends. CDR1 SGDLS and CDR2 YYNGEE come from the germline V gene. CDR3 residues: CASSDARLGAPYYGYTF. CDR3 DNA sequence: TGTGCCAGCAGCGATGCGAGGTTAGGGGCGCCCTACTATGGCTACACCTTC. Using reference TRBV9 and TRBJ1-2 for the parts outside the CDR3, the full variable domain is DSGVTQTPKHLITATGQRVTLRCSPRSGDLSVYWYQQSLDQGLQFLIQYYNGEERAKGNILERFSAQQFPDLHSELNLSSLELGDSALYFCASSDARLGAPYYGYTFGSGTRLTVV.

The chain joins TRBV5-1 to TRBJ2-5, with 16 bases identical to TRBD2. V lost 0 bases to trimming and J lost 5 bases; unmatched junction nucleotides: 4. Germline CDR1 reads SGHRS; CDR2 reads YFSETQ. The length of the CDR3 is 17 residues. Here the CDR3 reads CASSLAGLAGGQETQYF. The CDR3 nucleotides are TGCGCCAGCAGCTTGGCGGGACTAGCGGGGGGGCAGGAGACCCAGTACTTC.

J is TRBJ1-1 and V is TRBV4-1, with D possibly TRBD1 on 5 matching bases. The germline V and J ends were trimmed by 8 bases and 4 bases, with 17 bases remaining between them. This CDR3 has 14 residues. Germline lookup yields CDR1 MGHRA and CDR2 YSYEKL. The CDR3 region is CASGQRGGSTEAFF. CDR3 nucleotide sequence: TGCGCCAGCGGACAAAGGGGAGGGTCCACTGAAGCTTTCTTT.

The chain carries TRBV7-2 and TRBJ1-2; 9 nucleotides match TRBD1. This CDR3 region has 14 residues. Looked up from germline, CDR1 is SGHTA and CDR2 is FQGNSA. The trim removed 5 bases at V and 0 bases at J, leaving 1 base unmatched. CDR3 sequence (DNA): TGTGCCAGCAGCCACAGGGGGCCTAACTATGGCTACACCTTC. Protein: CASSHRGPNYGYTF.

The chain joins TRBV10-3 to TRBJ1-1; 7 bases agree with TRBD1. The V gene's germline CDR1 is ENHRY and CDR2 SYGVKD. V lost 0 bases, J lost 11 bases, and 3 bases stayed unmatched. The CDR3 is made up of 12 amino acids. In DNA form, the CDR3 reads TGTGCCATCAGTGAGTCGAGGGGGCATGCTTTCTTT. Translation: CAISESRGHAFF.

The V call is TRBV19, the J call TRBJ1-5; 8 bases map to TRBD1. The germline gives CDR1 LNHDA, CDR2 SQIVND (reference sequence). This CDR3 spans 13 amino acids. J lost 6 bases, V lost 3 bases, and 1 base had no gene match. The CDR3 nucleotides read TGTGCCAGTAGTATGGACAGGGCTCAGCCCCAGCATTTT. Protein: CASSMDRAQPQHF. Full variable domain (missing parts from reference TRBV19 and TRBJ1-5): DGGITQSPKYLFRKEGQNVTLSCEQNLNHDAMYWYRQDPGQGLRLIYYSQIVNDFQKGDIAEGYSVSREKKESFPLTVTSAQKNPTAFYLCASSMDRAQPQHFGDGTRLSIL.

This rearrangement joins TRBV6-2 or TRBV6-3 to TRBJ2-7; no reliable D call. The V gene's germline CDR1 is MNHEY and CDR2 SVGEGT. The CDR3 is 13 residues long. The ends were cut back, 5 bases at V and 3 bases at J, with 11 bases in the middle. The CDR3, as DNA: TGTGCCAGCAGTCGGGTCGCCAACTACGAGCAGTACTTC. This translates into CASSRVANYEQYF.

The V call is TRBV18, the J call TRBJ1-1; perhaps TRBD1 as D (5 bases). V shed 2 bases and J shed 6 bases, with 13 bases lying between them. CDR1 is KGHSH, CDR2 LQKENI, per germline. This CDR3 is 14 amino acids long. CDR3 protein: CASSPRQGNAEAFF. In nucleotides, the CDR3 is TGTGCCAGCTCACCAAGGCAGGGTAACGCTGAAGCTTTCTTT. Full variable domain (rest looked up from reference TRBV18 and TRBJ1-1): NAGVMQNPRHLVRRRGQEARLRCSPMKGHSHVYWYRQLPEEGLKFMVYLQKENIIDESGMPKERFSAEFPKEGPSILRIQQVVRGDSAAYFCASSPRQGNAEAFFGQGTRLTVV.

V gene TRBV18 combines with J gene TRBJ2-7; TRBD1 is a possible D gene (6 bases). The CDR3 consists of 15 residues. Trimming removed 2 bases from V and 5 bases from J, with 16 bases in between. Germline CDR1 KGHSH, CDR2 LQKENI. In DNA form, the CDR3 reads TGTGCCAGCTCACCAGGGCAGGGGTCTTTCCACGAGCAGTACTTC. This encodes CASSPGQGSFHEQYF.

The chain uses TRBV4-3 and TRBJ2-7; maybe TRBD2 (6 bases). This CDR3 comprises 15 residues. Trimming removed 1 base at V and 5 bases at J, with 15 bases between. CDR1 and CDR2 from the germline V gene are LGHNA and YSLEER. CDR3 DNA: TGCGCCAGCAGCCAAGGATTCGGAGGGTCCGACGAGCAGTACTTC. Protein product: CASSQGFGGSDEQYF.

The sample holds a few counts of this clone. V and J are TRBV3-1 (or the pseudogene TRBV3-2) and TRBJ1-6; perhaps TRBD1 as D (5 bases). The CDR3 runs to 16 residues. The V end lost 1 base, the J end lost 3 bases, and 10 bases lay between the germline ends. Germline CDR1 reads LGHDT; CDR2 reads YNNKEL (reference sequence). CDR3 region: CASSQVGGVYNSPLHF. In DNA, the CDR3 is TGTGCCAGCAGCCAAGTAGGAGGGGTCTATAATTCACCCCTCCACTTT.

V usage is TRBV11-3 and J usage is TRBJ1-5; tentatively, D is TRBD1 (5 bases). Trimming shortened V by 1 base and J by 5 bases, and 24 bases separated the two germline ends. From germline, CDR1 is SGHNT and CDR2 YENEEA. This CDR3 has 19 residues. The DNA for the CDR3 is TGTGCCAGCAGCTTAGTATCTCCAGTGCCCCATGGGGGGTATCAGCCCCAGCATTTT. Its translation: CASSLVSPVPHGGYQPQHF.

The chain couples TRBV7-2 to TRBJ1-6; possible D gene TRBD1, 5 bases. CDR3 length equals 16 residues. The germline CDR1 and CDR2 sequences are SGHTA and FQGNSA. V was clipped by 5 bases and J by 9 bases, with 20 bases between them. This CDR3 is CASSLRPRDGGSPLHF. CDR3 bases: TGTGCCAGCAGCCTACGCCCCAGGGATGGTGGTTCACCCCTCCACTTT. Full variable domain (remainder filled in from reference TRBV7-2 and TRBJ1-6): GAGVSQSPSNKVTEKGKDVELRCDPISGHTALYWYRQSLGQGLEFLIYFQGNSAPDKSGLPSDRFSAERTGGSVSTLTIQRTQQEDSAVYLCASSLRPRDGGSPLHFGNGTRLTVT.

CDR3 protein: CASSDSGGSNTEAFF. CDR3 DNA sequence: TGTGCCAGCAGTGACTCCGGGGGGTCCAACACTGAAGCTTTCTTT. The J gene is TRBJ1-1, the V gene TRBV6-4; TRBD1 is a possible D gene (5 bases). The ends were cut back, 0 bases at V and 2 bases at J, with 10 bases in the middle. The CDR3 covers 15 residues. Per the germline V gene, CDR1 is MRHNA and CDR2 is SNTAGT.

This chain joins TRBV6-1 and TRBJ1-1, with D perhaps matching TRBD1 (5 bases). Per the germline V gene, CDR1 is MNHNS and CDR2 is SASEGT. V was clipped by 2 bases and J by 6 bases, with 13 bases between them. The CDR3 runs to 14 residues. The CDR3 region is CASSEWGGVAEAFF. The CDR3 DNA reads TGTGCCAGCAGTGAATGGGGGGGGGTCGCTGAAGCTTTCTTT.

This chain uses TRBV30 with TRBJ2-7, with TRBD1 identical over 8 bases. Trimming removed 4 bases from V and 3 bases from J; junction bases left unmatched: 11. The CDR3 has 15 residues. Germline V lookup: CDR1 GTSNPN, CDR2 SVGIG (reference sequence). CDR3 amino acids: CAWNRRTGRIYEQYF. In nucleotides, the CDR3 is TGTGCCTGGAACCGCCGGACAGGGCGAATCTACGAGCAGTACTTC.

The rearrangement joins TRBV28 to TRBJ2-2; tentatively, D is TRBD2 (5 bases). This CDR3 comprises 14 residues. Trimming took off 8 bases at V and 6 bases at J, with 16 bases between the two ends. CDR1 is MDHEN and CDR2 is SYDVKM in the germline V gene. CDR3 coding DNA: TGTGCCAGCCAAGAGGGCCGCGGGCCCGGGGAGCTGTTTTTT. Its protein is CASQEGRGPGELFF.

This chain links TRBV2 with TRBJ2-5; 8 bases match TRBD2. CDR1 is SNHLY, CDR2 FYNNEI, per germline. The V gene end was trimmed by 5 bases and the J gene end by 4 bases; junction bases not matched to a gene: 6. The CDR3 runs to 14 residues. The CDR3 DNA reads as TGTGCCAGCAGTTCCACTAGCGGCGGAGAGACCCAGTACTTC. It is translated as CASSSTSGGETQYF.